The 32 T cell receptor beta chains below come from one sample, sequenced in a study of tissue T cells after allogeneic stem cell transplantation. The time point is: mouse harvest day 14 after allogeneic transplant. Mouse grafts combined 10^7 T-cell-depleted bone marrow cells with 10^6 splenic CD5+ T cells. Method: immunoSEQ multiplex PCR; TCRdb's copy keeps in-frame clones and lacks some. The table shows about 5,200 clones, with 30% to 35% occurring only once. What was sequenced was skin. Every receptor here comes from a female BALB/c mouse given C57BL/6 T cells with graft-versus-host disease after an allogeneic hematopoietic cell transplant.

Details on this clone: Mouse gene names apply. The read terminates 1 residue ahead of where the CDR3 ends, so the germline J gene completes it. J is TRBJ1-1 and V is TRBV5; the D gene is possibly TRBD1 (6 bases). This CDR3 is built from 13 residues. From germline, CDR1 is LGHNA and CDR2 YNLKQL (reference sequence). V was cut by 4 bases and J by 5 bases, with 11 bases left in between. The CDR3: CASSPGTITEVFF. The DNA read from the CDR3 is TGTGCCAGCAGCCCAGGGACAATTACAGAAGTCTTC.

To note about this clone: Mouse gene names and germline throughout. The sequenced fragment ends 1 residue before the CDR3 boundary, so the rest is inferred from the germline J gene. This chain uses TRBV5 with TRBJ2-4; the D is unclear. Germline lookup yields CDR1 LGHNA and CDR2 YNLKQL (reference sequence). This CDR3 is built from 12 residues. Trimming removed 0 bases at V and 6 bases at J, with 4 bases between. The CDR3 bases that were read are TGTGCCAGCAGCCAAGAGGGGAACACCTTGTAC. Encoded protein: CASSQEGNTLY. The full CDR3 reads CASSQEGNTLYF.

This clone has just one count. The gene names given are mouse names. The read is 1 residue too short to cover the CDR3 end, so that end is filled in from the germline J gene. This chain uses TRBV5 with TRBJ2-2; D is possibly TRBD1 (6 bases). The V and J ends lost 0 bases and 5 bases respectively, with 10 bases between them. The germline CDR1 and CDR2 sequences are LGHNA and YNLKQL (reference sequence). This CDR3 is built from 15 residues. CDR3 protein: CASSQERRGTGQLYF. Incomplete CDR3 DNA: TGTGCCAGCAGCCAAGAGAGGAGGGGGACCGGGCAGCTCTAC.

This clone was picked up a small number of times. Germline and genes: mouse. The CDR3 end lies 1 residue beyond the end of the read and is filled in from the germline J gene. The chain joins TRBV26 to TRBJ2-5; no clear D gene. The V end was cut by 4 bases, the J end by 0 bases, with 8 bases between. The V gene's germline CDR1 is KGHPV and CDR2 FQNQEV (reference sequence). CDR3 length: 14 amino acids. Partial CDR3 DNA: TGTGCCAGCAGTCCGACATTTAACCAAGACACCCAGTAC. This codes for CASSPTFNQDTQY. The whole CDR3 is CASSPTFNQDTQYF.

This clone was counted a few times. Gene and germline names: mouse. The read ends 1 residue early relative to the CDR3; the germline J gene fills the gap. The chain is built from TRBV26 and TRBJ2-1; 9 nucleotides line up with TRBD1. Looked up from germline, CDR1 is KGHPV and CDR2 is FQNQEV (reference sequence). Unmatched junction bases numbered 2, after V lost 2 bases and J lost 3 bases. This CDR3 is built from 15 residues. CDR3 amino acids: CASSLTGGAYAEQFF. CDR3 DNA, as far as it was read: TGTGCCAGCAGTCTGACAGGGGGCGCCTATGCTGAGCAGTTC.

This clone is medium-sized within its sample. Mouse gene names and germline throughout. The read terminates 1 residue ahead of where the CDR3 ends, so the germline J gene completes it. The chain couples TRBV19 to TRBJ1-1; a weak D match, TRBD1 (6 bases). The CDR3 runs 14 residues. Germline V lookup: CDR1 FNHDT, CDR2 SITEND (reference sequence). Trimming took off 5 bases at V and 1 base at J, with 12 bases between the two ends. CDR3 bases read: TGTGCCAGCAGCCCCGGGACAAAAAACACAGAAGTCTTC. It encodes CASSPGTKNTEVF. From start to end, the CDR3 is CASSPGTKNTEVFF.

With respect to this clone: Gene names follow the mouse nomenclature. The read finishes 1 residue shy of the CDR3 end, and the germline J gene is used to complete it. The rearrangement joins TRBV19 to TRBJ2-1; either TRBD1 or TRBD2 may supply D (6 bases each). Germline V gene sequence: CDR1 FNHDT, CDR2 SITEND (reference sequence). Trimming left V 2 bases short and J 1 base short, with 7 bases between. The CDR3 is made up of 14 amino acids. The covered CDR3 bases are TGTGCCAGCAGTATGGGGGCAAACTATGCTGAGCAGTTC. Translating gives CASSMGANYAEQF. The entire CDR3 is CASSMGANYAEQFF.

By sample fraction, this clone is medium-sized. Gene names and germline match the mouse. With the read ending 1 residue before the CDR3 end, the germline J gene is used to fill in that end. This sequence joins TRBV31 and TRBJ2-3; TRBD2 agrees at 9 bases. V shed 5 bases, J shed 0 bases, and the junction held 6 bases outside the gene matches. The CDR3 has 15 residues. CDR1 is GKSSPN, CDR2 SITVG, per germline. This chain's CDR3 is CAWGGLGNSAETLYF. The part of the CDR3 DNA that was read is TGTGCCTGGGGGGGACTGGGCAATAGTGCAGAAACGCTGTAT.

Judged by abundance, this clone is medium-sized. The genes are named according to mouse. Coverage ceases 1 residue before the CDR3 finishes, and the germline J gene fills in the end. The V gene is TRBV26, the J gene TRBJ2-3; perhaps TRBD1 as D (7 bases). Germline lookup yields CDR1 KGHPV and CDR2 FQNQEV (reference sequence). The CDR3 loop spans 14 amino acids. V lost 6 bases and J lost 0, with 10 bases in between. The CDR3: CASRTGTSAETLYF. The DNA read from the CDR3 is TGTGCCAGCAGGACAGGGACTAGTGCAGAAACGCTGTAT. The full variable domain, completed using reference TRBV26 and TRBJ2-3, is NSKVIQTPRYLVKGQGQKAKMRCIPEKGHPVVFWYQQNKNNEFKFLINFQNQEVLQQIDMTEKRFSAECPSNSPCSLEIQSSEAGDSALYLCASRTGTSAETLYFGSGTRLTVL.

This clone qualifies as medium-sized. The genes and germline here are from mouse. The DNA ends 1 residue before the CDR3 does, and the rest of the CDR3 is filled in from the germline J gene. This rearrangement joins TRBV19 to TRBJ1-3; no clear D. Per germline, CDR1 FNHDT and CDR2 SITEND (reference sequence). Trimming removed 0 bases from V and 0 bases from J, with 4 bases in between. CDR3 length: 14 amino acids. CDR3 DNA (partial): TGTGCCAGCAGTATAGGCAATTCTGGAAATACGCTCTAT. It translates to CASSIGNSGNTLY. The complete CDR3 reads CASSIGNSGNTLYF. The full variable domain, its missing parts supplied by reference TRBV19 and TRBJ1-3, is GGIITQTPKFLIGQEGQKLTLKCQQNFNHDTMYWYRQDSGKGLRLIYYSITENDLQKGDLSEGYDASREKKSSFSLTVTSAQKNEMAVFLCASSIGNSGNTLYFGEGSRLIVV.

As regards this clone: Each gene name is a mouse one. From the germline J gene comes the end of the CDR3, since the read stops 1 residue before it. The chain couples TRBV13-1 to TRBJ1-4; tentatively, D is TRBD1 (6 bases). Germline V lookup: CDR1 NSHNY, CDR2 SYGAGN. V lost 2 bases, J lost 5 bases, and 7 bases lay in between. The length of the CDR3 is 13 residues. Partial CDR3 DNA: TGTGCCAGCAGTGAGGGGGCGAACGAAAGATTATTT. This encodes CASSEGANERLF. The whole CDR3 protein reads CASSEGANERLFF.

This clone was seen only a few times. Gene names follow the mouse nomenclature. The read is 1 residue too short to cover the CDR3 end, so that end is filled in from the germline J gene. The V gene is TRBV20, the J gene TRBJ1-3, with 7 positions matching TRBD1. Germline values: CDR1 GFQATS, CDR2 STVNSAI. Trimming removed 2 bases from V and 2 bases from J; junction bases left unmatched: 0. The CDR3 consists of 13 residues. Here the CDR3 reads CGARQGAGNTLYF. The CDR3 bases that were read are TGTGGTGCTAGGCAGGGGGCTGGAAATACGCTCTAT.

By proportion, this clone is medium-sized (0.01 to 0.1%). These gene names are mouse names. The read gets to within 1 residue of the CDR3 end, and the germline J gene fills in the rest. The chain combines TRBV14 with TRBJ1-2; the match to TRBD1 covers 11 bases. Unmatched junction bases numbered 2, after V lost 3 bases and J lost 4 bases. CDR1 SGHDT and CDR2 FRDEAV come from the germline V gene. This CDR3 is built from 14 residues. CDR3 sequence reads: CASSSGTGGSDYTF. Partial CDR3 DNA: TGTGCCAGCAGTTCCGGGACAGGGGGCTCCGACTACACC.

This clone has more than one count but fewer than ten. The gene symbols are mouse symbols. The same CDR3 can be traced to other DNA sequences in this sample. The CDR3 spells CASSPTANTGQLYF. Partial CDR3 DNA: TGTGCCAGCAGTCCGACAGCAAACACCGGGCAGCTCTAC. The V call is TRBV26, the J call TRBJ2-2, with D possibly being TRBD1 (5 bases). Read coverage stops 1 residue before the CDR3 terminus; the germline J gene supplies the remainder. V was clipped by 4 bases and J by 0 bases, with 6 bases between them. Germline loops: CDR1 KGHPV, CDR2 FQNQEV (reference sequence). This CDR3 is 14 amino acids long.

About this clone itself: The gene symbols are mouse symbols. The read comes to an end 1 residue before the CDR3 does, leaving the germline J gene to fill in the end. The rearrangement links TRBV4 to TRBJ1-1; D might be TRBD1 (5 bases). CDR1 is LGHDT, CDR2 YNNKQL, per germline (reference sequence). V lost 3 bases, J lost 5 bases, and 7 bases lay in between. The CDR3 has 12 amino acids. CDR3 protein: CASSYRATEVFF. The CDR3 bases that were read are TGTGCCAGCAGCTACAGGGCTACAGAAGTCTTC.

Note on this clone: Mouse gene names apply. This CDR3 is CASSQLQGMDTEVFF. The part of the CDR3 DNA that was read is TGTGCCAGCAGCCAGCTCCAGGGGATGGACACAGAAGTCTTC. The chain joins TRBV2 to TRBJ1-1; TRBD1 might be the D (6 bases). The observed sequence ends 1 residue before the CDR3 terminus, with the missing tail filled in from the germline J gene. The CDR3 is 15 residues long. The V gene lost 3 bases and the J gene lost 3 bases, with 14 bases spanning the gap. Germline V CDR1 and CDR2: LGHNA, YSYQKL.

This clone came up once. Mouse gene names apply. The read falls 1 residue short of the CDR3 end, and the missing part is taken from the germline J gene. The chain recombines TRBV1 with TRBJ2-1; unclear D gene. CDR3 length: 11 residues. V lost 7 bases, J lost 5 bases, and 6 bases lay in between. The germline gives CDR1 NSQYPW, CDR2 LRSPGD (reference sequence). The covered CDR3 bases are TGCACCTGCACCGCCGATGCTGAGCAGTTC. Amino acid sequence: CTCTADAEQF. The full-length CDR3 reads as CTCTADAEQFF.

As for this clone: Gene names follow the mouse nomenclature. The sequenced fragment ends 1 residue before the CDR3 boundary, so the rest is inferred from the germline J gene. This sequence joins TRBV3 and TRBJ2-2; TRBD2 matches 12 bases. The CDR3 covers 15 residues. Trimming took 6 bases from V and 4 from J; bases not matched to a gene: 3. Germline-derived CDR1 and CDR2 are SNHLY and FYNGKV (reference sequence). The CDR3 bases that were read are TGTGCCAGCAGTCTGGACTGGGGGGGCACCGGGCAGCTCTAC. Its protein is CASSLDWGGTGQLY. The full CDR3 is CASSLDWGGTGQLYF.

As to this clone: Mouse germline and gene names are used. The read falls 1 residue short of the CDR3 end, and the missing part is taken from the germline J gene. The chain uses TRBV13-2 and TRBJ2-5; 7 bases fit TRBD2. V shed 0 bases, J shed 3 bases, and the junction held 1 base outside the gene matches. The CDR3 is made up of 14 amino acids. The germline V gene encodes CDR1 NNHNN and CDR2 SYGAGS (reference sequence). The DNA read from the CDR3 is TGTGCCAGCGGTGATGGGGGGGGGCAAGACACCCAGTAC. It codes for CASGDGGGQDTQY. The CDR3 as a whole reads CASGDGGGQDTQYF.

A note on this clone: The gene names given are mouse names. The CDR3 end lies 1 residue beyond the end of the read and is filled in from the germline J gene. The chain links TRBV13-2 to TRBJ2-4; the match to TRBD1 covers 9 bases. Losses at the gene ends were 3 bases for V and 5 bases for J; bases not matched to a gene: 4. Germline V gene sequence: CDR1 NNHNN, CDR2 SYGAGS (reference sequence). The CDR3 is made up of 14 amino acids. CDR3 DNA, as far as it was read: TGTGCCAGCGGTGCCGGGACAGGGACAAACACCTTGTAC. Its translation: CASGAGTGTNTLY. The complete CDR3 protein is CASGAGTGTNTLYF.

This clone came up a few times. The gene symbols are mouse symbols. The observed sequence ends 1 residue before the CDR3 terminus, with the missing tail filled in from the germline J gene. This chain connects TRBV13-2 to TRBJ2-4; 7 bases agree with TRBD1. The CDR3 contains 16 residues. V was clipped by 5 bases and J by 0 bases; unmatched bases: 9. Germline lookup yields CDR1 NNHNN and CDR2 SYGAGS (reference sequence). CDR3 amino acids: CASGTGQRASQNTLYF. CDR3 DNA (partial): TGTGCCAGCGGGACGGGACAGAGAGCTAGTCAAAACACCTTGTAC.

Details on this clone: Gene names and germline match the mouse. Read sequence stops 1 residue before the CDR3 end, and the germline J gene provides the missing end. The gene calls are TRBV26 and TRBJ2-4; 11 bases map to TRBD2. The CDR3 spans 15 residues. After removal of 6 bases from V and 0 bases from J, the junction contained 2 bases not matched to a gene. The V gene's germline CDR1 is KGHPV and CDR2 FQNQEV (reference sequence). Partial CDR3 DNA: TGTGCCAGCAGCGGGACTGGGGGTAGTCAAAACACCTTGTAC. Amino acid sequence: CASSGTGGSQNTLY. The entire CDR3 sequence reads CASSGTGGSQNTLYF. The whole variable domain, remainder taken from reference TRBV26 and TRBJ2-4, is NSKVIQTPRYLVKGQGQKAKMRCIPEKGHPVVFWYQQNKNNEFKFLINFQNQEVLQQIDMTEKRFSAECPSNSPCSLEIQSSEAGDSALYLCASSGTGGSQNTLYFGAGTRLSVL.

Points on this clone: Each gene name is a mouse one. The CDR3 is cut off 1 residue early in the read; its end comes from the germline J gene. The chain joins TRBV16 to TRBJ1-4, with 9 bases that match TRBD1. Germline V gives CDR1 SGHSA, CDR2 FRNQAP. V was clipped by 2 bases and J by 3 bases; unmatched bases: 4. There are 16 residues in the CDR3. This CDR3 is CASSLNRGRPNERLFF. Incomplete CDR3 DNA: TGTGCAAGCAGCTTAAACAGGGGGCGGCCCAACGAAAGATTATTT.

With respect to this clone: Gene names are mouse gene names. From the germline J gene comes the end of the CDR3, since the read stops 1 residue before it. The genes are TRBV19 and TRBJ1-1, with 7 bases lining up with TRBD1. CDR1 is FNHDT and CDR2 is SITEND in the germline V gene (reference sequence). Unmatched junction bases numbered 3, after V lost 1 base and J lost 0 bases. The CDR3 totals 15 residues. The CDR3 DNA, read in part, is TGTGCCAGCAGTATACTCCAGGGGGCAAACACAGAAGTCTTC. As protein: CASSILQGANTEVF. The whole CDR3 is CASSILQGANTEVFF.

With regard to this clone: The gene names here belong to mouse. Incomplete CDR3 DNA: TGTGCCAGCAGCTCGGGACTGGTTTATGAACAGTAC. It translates to CASSSGLVYEQY. The full CDR3 sequence reads CASSSGLVYEQYF. The chain recombines TRBV3 with TRBJ2-7; 8 nucleotides agree with TRBD2. The missing CDR3 end, 1 residue past where the read stops, is filled in from the germline J gene. Unmatched junction bases numbered 3, after V lost 4 bases and J lost 4 bases. This CDR3 region has 13 residues. Germline loops: CDR1 SNHLY, CDR2 FYNGKV (reference sequence).

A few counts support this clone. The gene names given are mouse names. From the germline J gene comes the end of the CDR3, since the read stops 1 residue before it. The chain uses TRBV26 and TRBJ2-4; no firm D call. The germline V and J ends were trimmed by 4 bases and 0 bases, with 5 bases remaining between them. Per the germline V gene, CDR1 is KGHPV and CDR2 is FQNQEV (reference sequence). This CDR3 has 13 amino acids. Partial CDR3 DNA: TGTGCCAGCAGTCCGGGGAGTCAAAACACCTTGTAC. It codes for CASSPGSQNTLY. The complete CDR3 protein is CASSPGSQNTLYF.

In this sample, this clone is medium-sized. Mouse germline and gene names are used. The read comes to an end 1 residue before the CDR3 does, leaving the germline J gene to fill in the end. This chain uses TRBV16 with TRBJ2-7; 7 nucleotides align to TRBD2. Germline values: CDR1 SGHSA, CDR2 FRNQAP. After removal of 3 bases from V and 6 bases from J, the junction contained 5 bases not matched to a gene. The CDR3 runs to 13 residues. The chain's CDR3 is CASSFLHWGEQYF. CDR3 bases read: TGTGCAAGCAGCTTCCTCCACTGGGGTGAACAGTAC. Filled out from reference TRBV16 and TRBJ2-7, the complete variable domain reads NAGVIQTPRHKVTGKGQEATLWCEPISGHSAVFWYRQTIVQGLEFLTYFRNQAPIDDSGMPKERFSAQMPNQSHSTLKIQSTQPQDSAVYLCASSFLHWGEQYFGPGTRLTVL.

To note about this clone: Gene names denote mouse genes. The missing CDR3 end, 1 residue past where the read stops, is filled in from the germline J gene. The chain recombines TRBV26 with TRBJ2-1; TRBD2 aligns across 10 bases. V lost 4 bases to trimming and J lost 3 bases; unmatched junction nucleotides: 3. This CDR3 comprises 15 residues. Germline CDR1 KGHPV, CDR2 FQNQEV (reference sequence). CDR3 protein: CASSRRLGGYAEQFF. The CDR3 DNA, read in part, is TGTGCCAGCAGTCGCCGACTGGGGGGCTATGCTGAGCAGTTC.

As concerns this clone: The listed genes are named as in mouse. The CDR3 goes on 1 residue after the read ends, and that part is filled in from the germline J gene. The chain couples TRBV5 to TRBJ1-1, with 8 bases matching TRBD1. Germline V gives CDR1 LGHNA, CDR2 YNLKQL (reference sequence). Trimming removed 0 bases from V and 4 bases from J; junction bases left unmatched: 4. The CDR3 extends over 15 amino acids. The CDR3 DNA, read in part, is TGTGCCAGCAGCCAAGAGGGACAGGAGGGCACAGAAGTCTTC. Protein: CASSQEGQEGTEVF. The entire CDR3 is CASSQEGQEGTEVFF.

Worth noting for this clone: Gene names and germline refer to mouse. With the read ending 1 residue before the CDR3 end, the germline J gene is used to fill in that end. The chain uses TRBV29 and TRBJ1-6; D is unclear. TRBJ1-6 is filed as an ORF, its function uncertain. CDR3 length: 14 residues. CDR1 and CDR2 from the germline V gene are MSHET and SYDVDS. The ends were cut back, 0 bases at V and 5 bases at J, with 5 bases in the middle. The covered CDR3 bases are TGTGCTAGCAGTTTATCGTCAGATAATTCGCCCCTCTAC. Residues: CASSLSSDNSPLY. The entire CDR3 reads CASSLSSDNSPLYF.

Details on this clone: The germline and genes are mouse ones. The part of the CDR3 DNA that was read is TGTGCCAGCAGTGAGGCTGGGGGCCGTCAAAACACCTTGTAC. Translating gives CASSEAGGRQNTLY. The whole CDR3 protein reads CASSEAGGRQNTLYF. V gene TRBV13-3 combines with J gene TRBJ2-4; tentative D call: TRBD2 (7 bases). The observed sequence ends 1 residue before the CDR3 terminus, with the missing tail filled in from the germline J gene. The CDR3 runs 15 residues. V lost 2 bases to trimming and J lost 1 base, with 11 bases between them. The germline V gene encodes CDR1 NNHDY and CDR2 SYVADS.

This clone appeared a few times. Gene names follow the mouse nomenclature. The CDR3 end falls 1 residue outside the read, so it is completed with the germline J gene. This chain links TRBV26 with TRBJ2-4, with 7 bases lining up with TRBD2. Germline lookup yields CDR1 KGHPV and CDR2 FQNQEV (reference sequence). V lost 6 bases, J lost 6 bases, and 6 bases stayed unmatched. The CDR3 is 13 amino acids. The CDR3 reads CASSLTGANTLYF. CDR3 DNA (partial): TGTGCCAGCAGCCTCACTGGGGCGAACACCTTGTAC.